These 32 T cell receptor beta chains came from one sample sequenced in a study of cytomegalovirus exposure and HLA in healthy donors (dated by TCRdb to about 2017). Receptor amplification or capture employed the immunoSEQ multiplex PCR assay. The source is immuneACCESS, and TCRdb retained only in-frame sequences with V and J called. Part of the clones is not carried over; for the studies checked, unresolved V genes explain less than half of this, and the remainder is unexplained. Within this sample are approximately 230,000 clones, with about 88% of them counted one time only. About 12% of the sample comes from the top ten. The sample was PBMCs. The receptors were gathered from a young man in good health and CMV-seropositive.

This clone appeared a few times. The chain combines TRBV2 with TRBJ2-3, with D maybe TRBD2 (5 bases). Germline V gives CDR1 SNHLY, CDR2 FYNNEI. The V end was cut by 5 bases, the J end by 7 bases, with 13 bases between. This CDR3 has 13 residues. Written as DNA, the CDR3 is TGTGCCAGCAGTCTAGAGGGTAGCCATACGCAGTATTTT. This gives the protein CASSLEGSHTQYF.

J is TRBJ2-3 and V is TRBV29-1; possibly TRBD2 for D (6 bases). In germline, CDR1 is SQVTM, CDR2 ANQGSEA. This CDR3 region has 14 residues. V was cut by 6 bases and J by 2 bases, with 15 bases left in between. The CDR3 sequence is CSVPPAGNTDTQYF. The DNA of the CDR3 is TGCAGCGTCCCCCCGGCGGGAAACACAGATACGCAGTATTTT.

The chain is built from TRBV6-6 and TRBJ2-7; 7 bases are a match to TRBD2. This CDR3 has 13 amino acids. Germline-derived CDR1 and CDR2 are MNHNY and SVGAGI (reference sequence). Germline trimming cut 10 bases from V and 5 bases from J; bases unmatched to any gene: 11. CDR3 in DNA: TGTGCCACCCTCCCGGCGGGAGAGGACGAGCAGTACTTC. This translates into CATLPAGEDEQYF.

This sequence joins TRBV4-2 and TRBJ2-7; D perhaps matches TRBD2 (5 bases). The V and J ends lost 1 base and 0 bases respectively, with 10 bases between them. The CDR3 runs to 15 residues. CDR1 and CDR2 (germline): LGHNA, YNFKEQ. The CDR3 here is CASSQVHGLSYEQYF. The CDR3 DNA follows: TGTGCCAGCAGCCAAGTACACGGACTCTCCTACGAGCAGTACTTC.

This clone was detected only a few times. Other DNA sequences in the sample encode the same CDR3. CDR3 sequence (DNA): TGTGCCAGTAGTCGCGGTGGTCAGCCCCAGCATTTT. Translation gives CASSRGGQPQHF. The gene calls are TRBV19 and TRBJ1-5; D gene unclear. Trimming removed 5 bases at V and 6 bases at J, with 8 bases between. The CDR3 is 12 amino acids. In germline, CDR1 is LNHDA, CDR2 SQIVND (reference sequence).

The sample holds a few counts of this clone. The chain links TRBV27 to TRBJ1-5; 7 nucleotides agree with TRBD1. V gave up 5 bases and J gave up 2 bases; unmatched junction bases: 6. The germline V gene has CDR1 MNHEY and CDR2 SMNVEV (reference sequence). This CDR3 has 15 residues. The CDR3 sequence: CASSTGGGGNQPQHF. CDR3 DNA: TGTGCCAGCAGTACGGGAGGGGGCGGCAATCAGCCCCAGCATTTT.

The chain links TRBV7-2 to TRBJ2-5, with TRBD2 identical over 8 bases. The germline gives CDR1 SGHTA, CDR2 FQGNSA. The ends lost 2 bases at V and 2 bases at J; junction bases unmatched: 7. The CDR3 extends over 16 amino acids. CDR3 in amino acids: CASSLSMAGGQETQYF. CDR3 DNA: TGTGCCAGCAGCTTATCGATGGCGGGGGGTCAAGAGACCCAGTACTTC. Full variable domain (rest looked up from reference TRBV7-2 and TRBJ2-5): GAGVSQSPSNKVTEKGKDVELRCDPISGHTALYWYRQSLGQGLEFLIYFQGNSAPDKSGLPSDRFSAERTGGSVSTLTIQRTQQEDSAVYLCASSLSMAGGQETQYFGPGTRLLVL.

The V gene is TRBV6-1, the J gene TRBJ1-5; 8 bases match TRBD1. Per the germline V gene, CDR1 is MNHNS and CDR2 is SASEGT. The V and J ends lost 7 bases and 5 bases, in that order; junction bases with no gene match: 4. This CDR3 is built from 13 residues. This CDR3 reads CASTGGGYQPQHF. The CDR3 nucleotides read TGTGCCAGCACAGGGGGCGGCTATCAGCCCCAGCATTTT.

The chain carries TRBV4-1 and TRBJ2-7, with 9 bases that match TRBD1. From germline, CDR1 is MGHRA and CDR2 YSYEKL. Trimming at V came to 1 base and at J to 2 bases, leaving 9 bases not matched to a gene. CDR3 length equals 17 residues. The DNA for the CDR3 is TGCGCCAGCAGCCAAGTCCCGGGACAGGGCCTCCCCTACGAGCAGTACTTC. It translates to CASSQVPGQGLPYEQYF.

This clone showed up just a few times. The rearrangement uses TRBV18 and TRBJ2-2; D is possibly TRBD1 (5 bases). V was shortened by 2 bases and J by 6 bases, with 13 bases between the two germline ends. The CDR3 length is 15 residues. Germline CDR1 KGHSH, CDR2 LQKENI. The CDR3 protein is CASSPIVGDPGELFF. CDR3 DNA sequence: TGTGCCAGCTCACCAATTGTAGGGGATCCCGGGGAGCTGTTTTTT.

The chain uses TRBV5-1 and TRBJ2-4; 8 positions match TRBD2. V trimming: 0 bases; J trimming: 5 bases; junction bases outside the gene matches: 7. The CDR3 runs to 16 residues. CDR1 and CDR2 from the germline V gene are SGHRS and YFSETQ. As DNA, the CDR3 is TGCGCCAGCAGCTTGGGTCTCGGAGCGGGAGAAAACATTCAGTACTTC. Its protein is CASSLGLGAGENIQYF. Supplemented by reference TRBV5-1 and TRBJ2-4, the full variable domain reads KAGVTQTPRYLIKTRGQQVTLSCSPISGHRSVSWYQQTPGQGLQFLFEYFSETQRNKGNFPGRFSGRQFSNSRSEMNVSTLELGDSALYLCASSLGLGAGENIQYFGAGTRLSVL.

This chain uses TRBV5-8 with TRBJ1-5; weak D call: TRBD1 (5 bases). The CDR3 covers 15 residues. V shed 0 bases and J shed 4 bases, with 11 bases lying between them. The germline V gene has CDR1 SGHTS and CDR2 YDEGEE. For the CDR3, the DNA is TGTGCCAGCAGCTTGGGAGGGGCGGGAAATCAGCCCCAGCATTTT. As protein: CASSLGGAGNQPQHF.

This chain links TRBV2 with TRBJ2-5, with no clear D. V gave up 3 bases and J gave up 2 bases, with 10 bases separating them. There are 14 residues in the CDR3. Germline CDR1 is SNHLY and CDR2 is FYNNEI. The DNA for the CDR3 is TGTGCCAGCAGTGACGGACGGTTACAAGAGACCCAGTACTTC. Protein product: CASSDGRLQETQYF.

V and J are TRBV2 and TRBJ1-3, with unresolved D. The CDR3 spans 14 residues. CDR1 and CDR2 (germline): SNHLY, FYNNEI. V lost 8 bases to trimming and J lost 0 bases, with 11 bases between them. The CDR3 DNA reads as TGTGCCAGCGTAACCTCGGGCTCTGGAAACACCATATATTTT. Its protein product is CASVTSGSGNTIYF. Drawing the rest from reference TRBV2 and TRBJ1-3, the complete variable domain is EPEVTQTPSHQVTQMGQEVILRCVPISNHLYFYWYRQILGQKVEFLVSFYNNEISEKSEIFDDQFSVERPDGSNFTLKIRSTKLEDSAMYFCASVTSGSGNTIYFGEGSWLTVV.

This clone was seen many times. V gene TRBV6-5 combines with J gene TRBJ2-7, with D uncertain. Germline CDR1 is MNHEY and CDR2 is SVGAGI. Trimming cost V 4 bases and J 2 bases, with 6 bases left between them. This CDR3 comprises 12 residues. The DNA for the CDR3 is TGTGCCAGCAGTTCGGCAGCCTACGAGCAGTACTTC. It translates to CASSSAAYEQYF.

This clone appeared once. The chain links TRBV30 to TRBJ2-2, with 11 bases fitting TRBD2. The CDR3 contains 15 residues. Germline V gene sequence: CDR1 GTSNPN, CDR2 SVGIG (reference sequence). J was trimmed by 5 bases and V by 3 bases; bases with no gene match: 5. CDR3 nucleotide sequence: TGTGCCTGGAGGGTACTAGCGGGAGTGACCGGGGAGCTGTTTTTT. It yields the protein CAWRVLAGVTGELFF.

The chain recombines TRBV7-2 with TRBJ2-3; D call uncertain. Trimming removed 1 base from V and 6 bases from J, with 11 bases in between. Germline values: CDR1 SGHTA, CDR2 FQGNSA. The CDR3 length is 14 residues. CDR3 in amino acids: CASSLGISRDTQYF. CDR3 bases: TGTGCCAGCAGCTTAGGGATCTCCCGGGATACGCAGTATTTT.

The chain couples TRBV5-4 to TRBJ2-2; TRBD2 is a possible D gene (7 bases). The CDR3 runs to 16 residues. The germline CDR1 and CDR2 sequences are SGHNT and YYREEE (reference sequence). V was pared by 0 bases and J by 6 bases, with 15 bases between. The CDR3 sequence: CASSLARGLAAGELFF. CDR3 bases: TGTGCCAGCAGCTTGGCGCGGGGGCTAGCCGCCGGGGAGCTGTTTTTT.

This chain uses TRBV11-1 with TRBJ2-4; 8 nucleotides agree with TRBD2. CDR3 length equals 16 residues. J was trimmed by 3 bases and V by 1 base; bases with no gene match: 5. Germline CDR1 SGHAT, CDR2 FQDESV (reference sequence). Written as DNA, the CDR3 is TGTGCCAGCAGCTTAGATCGGGGACTAGGCAAAAACATTCAGTACTTC. Its protein is CASSLDRGLGKNIQYF. The full variable domain, its missing parts supplied by reference TRBV11-1 and TRBJ2-4, is EAEVAQSPRYKITEKSQAVAFWCDPISGHATLYWYRQILGQGPELLVQFQDESVVDDSQLPKDRFSAERLKGVDSTLKIQPAELGDSAMYLCASSLDRGLGKNIQYFGAGTRLSVL.

A single count supports this clone. The chain joins TRBV19 to TRBJ2-7; the D is unclear. This CDR3 has 14 amino acids. In germline, CDR1 is LNHDA, CDR2 SQIVND (reference sequence). V lost 3 bases and J lost 0, with 9 bases in between. As DNA, the CDR3 is TGTGCCAGTAGTATGCTGAGGAGCTCCTACGAGCAGTACTTC. Amino acid sequence: CASSMLRSSYEQYF. Complete variable domain (other parts from reference TRBV19 and TRBJ2-7): DGGITQSPKYLFRKEGQNVTLSCEQNLNHDAMYWYRQDPGQGLRLIYYSQIVNDFQKGDIAEGYSVSREKKESFPLTVTSAQKNPTAFYLCASSMLRSSYEQYFGPGTRLTVT.

This chain joins TRBV5-1 and TRBJ2-1; 10 nucleotides match TRBD2. CDR1 and CDR2 (germline): SGHRS, YFSETQ. The CDR3 is made up of 18 amino acids. Trimming at V came to 2 bases and at J to 7 bases, leaving 15 bases not matched to a gene. The CDR3 DNA is TGCGCCAGCAGCTTTACTAGCGGGATCATGCCCTGGGGGAATGAGCAGTTCTTC. Its translation: CASSFTSGIMPWGNEQFF.

The chain uses TRBV5-1 and TRBJ2-3; D remains ambiguous. This CDR3 is 14 amino acids long. CDR1 and CDR2 from the germline V gene are SGHRS and YFSETQ. Deletions cut 6 bases from V and 2 bases from J, with 13 bases between. The CDR3, as DNA: TGCGCCAGCAATCTAGTAAACCCCACAGATACGCAGTATTTT. Protein product: CASNLVNPTDTQYF.

V and J are TRBV6-1 and TRBJ1-4; D is possibly TRBD1 (5 bases). This CDR3 is built from 11 residues. Germline loops: CDR1 MNHNS, CDR2 SASEGT. V lost 6 bases and J lost 8, with 7 bases in between. For the CDR3, the DNA is TGTGCCAGCAGGGGGGGGGAAAAACTGTTTTTT. It codes for CASRGGEKLFF.

The chain is built from TRBV19 and TRBJ1-5; no reliable D call. Germline V gene data show CDR1 as LNHDA and CDR2 as SQIVND (reference sequence). CDR3 size: 14 residues. Trimming took 5 bases from V and 0 from J, leaving 8 bases between them. CDR3 amino acids: CASSPEYSNQPQHF. DNA of the CDR3: TGTGCCAGTAGTCCCGAGTATAGCAATCAGCCCCAGCATTTT.

The chain employs TRBV27 and TRBJ2-2, with 9 bases aligning to TRBD2. Per the germline V gene, CDR1 is MNHEY and CDR2 is SMNVEV (reference sequence). With V trimmed by 3 bases and J by 6 bases, 11 bases remained unmatched. There are 17 residues in the CDR3. The CDR3 DNA follows: TGTGCCAGCAGTTTTTTGAGAGGGACTAGCTTCGCCGGGGAGCTGTTTTTT. Amino acid sequence: CASSFLRGTSFAGELFF.

This sequence joins TRBV15 and TRBJ2-7; 7 bases match TRBD2. The CDR3 contains 17 residues. V lost 0 bases and J lost 4; bases outside the gene matches: 12. CDR1 is LNHNV, CDR2 YYDKDF, per germline (reference sequence). CDR3 region: CATSRDRLGGGKYEQYF. In DNA, the CDR3 is TGTGCCACCAGCAGAGATCGCCTGGGGGGGGGAAAGTACGAGCAGTACTTC.

This chain links TRBV6-5 with TRBJ2-1; 7 bases are shared with TRBD1. This CDR3 has 12 residues. The J segment lost 10 bases and the V segment lost 6 bases, leaving 6 bases of the junction unmatched. CDR1 is MNHEY and CDR2 is SVGAGI in the germline V gene. CDR3 nucleotides: TGTGCCAGCAGCGACAGGGTCGGCGAGCAGTTCTTC. Translated: CASSDRVGEQFF.

V gene TRBV5-1 combines with J gene TRBJ2-7; tentative D call: TRBD1 (5 bases). V lost 5 bases, J lost 3 bases, and 15 bases lay in between. The CDR3 is 14 residues long. Germline assignment: CDR1 SGHRS and CDR2 YFSETQ. In nucleotides, the CDR3 is TGCGCCAGCAGTACAGGTAACCTACTCTACGAGCAGTACTTC. It encodes CASSTGNLLYEQYF.

The genes are TRBV10-3 and TRBJ1-2; D is possibly TRBD1 (5 bases). This CDR3 is built from 14 residues. The V and J ends lost 11 bases and 2 bases respectively, with 18 bases between them. Germline CDR1 is ENHRY and CDR2 is SYGVKD. For the CDR3, the DNA is TGTGCCTCTCTTGGGGCCAAGAGGAACTATGGCTACACCTTC. Its protein product is CASLGAKRNYGYTF.

The chain has TRBV4-1 and TRBJ1-5, with D perhaps TRBD1 (5 bases). The V end lost 5 bases, the J end lost 4 bases, and 12 bases lay between the germline ends. The length of the CDR3 is 14 residues. Per germline, CDR1 MGHRA and CDR2 YSYEKL. The CDR3 is CASSSGTKNQPQHF. The CDR3 bases are TGCGCCAGCAGCTCCGGGACGAAGAATCAGCCCCAGCATTTT.

The V gene is TRBV5-6, the J gene TRBJ2-2; TRBD1 is a possible D gene (6 bases). CDR3 length: 16 residues. V was shortened by 2 bases and J by 2 bases, with 13 bases between the two germline ends. Germline V gives CDR1 SGHDT, CDR2 YYEEEE. The CDR3 spells CASSFLGDTNTGELFF. The CDR3 bases are TGTGCCAGCAGCTTTCTGGGGGACACCAACACCGGGGAGCTGTTTTTT.

CDR3 nucleotide sequence: TGTGCCAGCAGCTTAGGGCTAGCGGGACAAATCCTCTACGAGCAGTACTTC. Protein: CASSLGLAGQILYEQYF. The chain is built from TRBV11-2 and TRBJ2-7; 9 nucleotides align to TRBD2. From germline, CDR1 is SGHAT and CDR2 FQNNGV. This CDR3 comprises 17 residues. Trimming cost V 1 base and J 3 bases; bases outside gene matches: 10.